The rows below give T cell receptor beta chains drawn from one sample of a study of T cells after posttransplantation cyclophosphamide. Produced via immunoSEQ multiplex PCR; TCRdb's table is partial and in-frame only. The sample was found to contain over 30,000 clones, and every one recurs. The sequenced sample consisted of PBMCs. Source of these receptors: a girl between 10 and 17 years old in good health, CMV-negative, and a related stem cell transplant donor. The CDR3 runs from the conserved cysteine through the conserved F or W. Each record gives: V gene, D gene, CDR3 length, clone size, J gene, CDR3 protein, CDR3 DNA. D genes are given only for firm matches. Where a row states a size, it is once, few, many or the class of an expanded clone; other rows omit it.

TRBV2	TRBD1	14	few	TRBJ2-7	CASEGGQASYEQYF	TGTGCCAGCGAGGGGGGACAGGCTTCCTACGAGCAGTACTTC
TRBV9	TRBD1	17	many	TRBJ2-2	CASSPGTGSRYTGELFF	TGTGCCAGCAGCCCCGGGACAGGGAGTCGATACACCGGGGAGCTGTTTTTT
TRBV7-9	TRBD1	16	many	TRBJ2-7	CASSLVRDRRPYEQYF	TGTGCCAGCAGCTTAGTCCGGGACAGGCGTCCCTACGAGCAGTACTTC
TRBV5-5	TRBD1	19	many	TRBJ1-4	CASSRWDRRLVATNEKLFF	TGTGCCAGCAGCAGATGGGACAGACGCCTAGTTGCAACTAATGAAAAACTGTTTTTT
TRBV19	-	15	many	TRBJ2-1	CASTSYGSLPWEQFF	TGTGCCAGTACGTCTTACGGGAGCCTTCCTTGGGAGCAGTTCTTC
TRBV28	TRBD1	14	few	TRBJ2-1	CASIKKTGGNEQFF	TGTGCCAGCATTAAAAAGACAGGGGGCAATGAGCAGTTCTTC
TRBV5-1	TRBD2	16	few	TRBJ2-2	CASSLRTSGNTGELFF	TGCGCCAGCAGCTTGAGGACTAGCGGGAACACCGGGGAGCTGTTTTTT
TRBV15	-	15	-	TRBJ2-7	CATSRGNGDIYEQYF	TGTGCCACCAGCAGAGGCAATGGAGATATCTACGAGCAGTACTTC
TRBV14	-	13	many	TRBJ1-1	CASSQVRGTEAFF	TGTGCCAGCAGCCAAGTTCGGGGGACTGAAGCTTTCTTT
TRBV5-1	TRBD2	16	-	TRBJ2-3	CASSLALAGGTDTQYF	TGCGCCAGCAGCTTGGCCCTAGCGGGGGGCACAGATACGCAGTATTTT
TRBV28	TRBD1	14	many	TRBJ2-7	CASRTGTGAYEQYF	TGTGCCTCTCGCACCGGGACAGGGGCCTACGAGCAGTACTTC
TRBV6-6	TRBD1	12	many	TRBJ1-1	CASSPGQAGAFF	TGTGCCAGCAGTCCTGGACAGGCAGGAGCTTTCTTT
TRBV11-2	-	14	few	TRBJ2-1	CASSLGDTYNEQFF	TGTGCCAGCAGCTTAGGGGACACCTACAATGAGCAGTTCTTC
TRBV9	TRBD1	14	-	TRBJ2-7	CASSAGQVSYEQYF	TGTGCCAGCAGCGCCGGACAGGTATCCTACGAGCAGTACTTC
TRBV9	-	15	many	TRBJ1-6	CASSAQSSYNSPLHF	TGTGCCAGCAGCGCACAGAGCTCCTATAATTCACCCCTCCACTTT
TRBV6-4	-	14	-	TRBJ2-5	CASSAPGPLPGQYF	TGTGCCAGCAGCGCCCCCGGACCTTTACCGGGGCAGTACTTC
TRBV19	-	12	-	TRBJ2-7	CASSIGGNEQYF	TGTGCCAGTAGTATAGGAGGGAACGAGCAGTACTTC
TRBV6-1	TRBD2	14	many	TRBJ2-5	CASSPVVAGETQYF	TGTGCCAGCAGTCCTGTGGTAGCGGGAGAGACCCAGTACTTC
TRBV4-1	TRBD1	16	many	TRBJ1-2	CASRQPLAGTGYGYTF	TGCGCCAGCAGACAACCCTTAGCCGGGACAGGGTATGGCTACACCTTC
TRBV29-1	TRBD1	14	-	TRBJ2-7	CSVAGQGSSYEQYF	TGCAGCGTTGCGGGACAGGGCAGCTCCTACGAGCAGTACTTC
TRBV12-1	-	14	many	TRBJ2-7	CASSLRLTPYEQYF	TGTGCCAGCAGCTTACGTCTTACTCCATACGAGCAGTACTTC
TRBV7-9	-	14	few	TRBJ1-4	CASSLGQFNEKLFF	TGTGCCAGCAGCTTAGGACAGTTTAATGAAAAACTGTTTTTT
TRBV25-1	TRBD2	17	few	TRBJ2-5	CASSPGTSGGSQETQYF	TGTGCCAGCAGTCCCGGGACTAGCGGGGGATCCCAAGAGACCCAGTACTTC
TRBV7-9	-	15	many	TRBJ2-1	CASSFQWGGSGEQFF	TGTGCCAGCAGCTTTCAGTGGGGGGGCTCGGGTGAGCAGTTCTTC
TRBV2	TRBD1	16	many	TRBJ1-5	CASSEDRGSQGQPQHF	TGTGCCAGCAGTGAAGACAGGGGGTCTCAGGGTCAGCCCCAGCATTTT
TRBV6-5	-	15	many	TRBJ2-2	CASSYSGGGPGELFF	TGTGCCAGCAGTTACTCTGGGGGAGGCCCCGGGGAGCTGTTTTTT
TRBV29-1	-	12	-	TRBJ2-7	CSVEDQGYEQYF	TGCAGCGTTGAAGACCAGGGATACGAGCAGTACTTC
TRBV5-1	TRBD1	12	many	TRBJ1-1	CASGTGNTEAFF	TGCGCCAGCGGGACAGGTAACACTGAAGCTTTCTTT
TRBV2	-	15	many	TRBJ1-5	CASTGQTHSNQPQHF	TGTGCCAGCACCGGACAGACCCATAGCAATCAGCCCCAGCATTTT
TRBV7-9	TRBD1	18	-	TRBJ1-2	CASSPVLGPGQGDYGYTF	TGTGCCAGCAGCCCTGTTTTAGGACCGGGACAGGGGGACTATGGCTACACCTTC
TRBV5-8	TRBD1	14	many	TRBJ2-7	CASSLIRGLDEQYF	TGTGCCAGCAGCCTGATAAGGGGGCTCGACGAGCAGTACTTC
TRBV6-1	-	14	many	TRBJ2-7	CASSDPTGFYEQYF	TGTGCCAGCAGTGATCCGACTGGATTCTACGAGCAGTACTTC
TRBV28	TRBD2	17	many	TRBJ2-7	CASSLTSGRASSYEQYF	TGTGCCAGCAGTTTAACTAGCGGGAGGGCTTCGTCCTACGAGCAGTACTTC
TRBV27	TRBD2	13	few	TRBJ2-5	CASSFSGQETQYF	TGTGCCAGCAGCTTTAGCGGGCAAGAGACCCAGTACTTC
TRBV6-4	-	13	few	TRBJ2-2	CASSPGNTGELFF	TGTGCCAGCAGTCCAGGGAACACCGGGGAGCTGTTTTTT
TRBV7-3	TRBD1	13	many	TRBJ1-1	CASSKTGDTEAFF	TGTGCCAGCAGCAAAACAGGGGACACTGAAGCTTTCTTT
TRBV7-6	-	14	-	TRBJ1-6	CASSLFMADSPLHF	TGTGCCAGCAGCTTATTTATGGCGGATTCACCCCTCCACTTT
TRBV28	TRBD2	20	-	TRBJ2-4	CASSFFGLAGGSLAKNIQYF	TGTGCCAGCAGTTTTTTCGGGCTAGCGGGAGGGTCCCTAGCCAAAAACATTCAGTACTTC
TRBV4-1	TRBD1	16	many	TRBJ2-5	CASSKGQGALGETQYF	TGCGCCAGCAGCAAAGGGCAGGGGGCGTTAGGGGAGACCCAGTACTTC
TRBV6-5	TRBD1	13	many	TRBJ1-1	CASKDRDDTEAFF	TGTGCCAGCAAAGACAGGGATGACACTGAAGCTTTCTTT
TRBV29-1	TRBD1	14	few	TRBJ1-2	CSARTAGTGNGYTF	TGCAGCGCTAGAACCGCCGGGACAGGGAACGGCTACACCTTC
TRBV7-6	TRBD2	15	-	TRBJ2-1	CASSFIAGGGNEQFF	TGTGCCAGCAGCTTTATAGCGGGAGGAGGCAATGAGCAGTTCTTC
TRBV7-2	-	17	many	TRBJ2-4	CASSSSRQILAKNIQYF	TGTGCCAGCAGCTCATCTCGACAGATTCTAGCCAAAAACATTCAGTACTTC
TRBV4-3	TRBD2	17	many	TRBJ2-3	CASSQDATSGSRDTQYF	TGCGCCAGCAGCCAAGATGCGACTAGCGGGAGTAGAGATACGCAGTATTTT
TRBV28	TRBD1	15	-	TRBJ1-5	CASSFRDRHNQPQHF	TGTGCCAGCAGTTTTAGGGACAGACACAATCAGCCCCAGCATTTT
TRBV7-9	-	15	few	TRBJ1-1	CASSKLQGTWTEAFF	TGTGCCAGCAGCAAATTACAGGGTACGTGGACTGAAGCTTTCTTT
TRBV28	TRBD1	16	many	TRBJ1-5	CASSPLDRFSDQPQHF	TGTGCCAGCAGTCCCCTGGACAGGTTCTCTGATCAGCCCCAGCATTTT
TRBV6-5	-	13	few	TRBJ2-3	CASRKDSTDTQYF	TGTGCCAGCAGAAAAGACAGTACAGATACGCAGTATTTT
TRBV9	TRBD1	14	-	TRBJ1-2	CASSVPETGDGYTF	TGTGCCAGCAGCGTACCCGAGACAGGGGATGGCTACACCTTC
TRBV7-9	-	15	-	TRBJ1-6	CASSLESSYNSPLHF	TGTGCCAGCAGCTTAGAGAGCTCCTATAATTCACCCCTCCACTTT
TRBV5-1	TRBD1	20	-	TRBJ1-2	CASSSLGRGPEDTINYGYTF	TGCGCCAGCAGCTCCTTAGGCAGGGGGCCAGAAGACACTATTAACTATGGCTACACCTTC
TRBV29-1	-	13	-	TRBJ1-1	CSVGEGSCVEAFF	TGCAGCGTAGGGGAAGGGTCATGTGTTGAAGCTTTCTTT
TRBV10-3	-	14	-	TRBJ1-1	CAISDGRAVDEAFF	TGTGCCATCAGTGATGGCAGGGCGGTAGATGAAGCTTTCTTT